The rows below give T cell receptor beta chains drawn from one sample of a study of identical twins. TCRdb reprocessed the 5' RACE reads via MiXCR and lists one record per CDR3 protein. The data contain about 690,000 distinct CDR3 sequences, about 20% of them singletons. The sample was also reused in another study, on T cells expressing NK-cell markers.

Sequencing input: PBMCs. These receptors were obtained from a woman younger than 35 in good health. Both conserved end residues are part of each CDR3. D genes are given only for firm matches. Clone sizes are given selectively: once, few, many, or a class where the clone is expanded.

j_call,d_call,v_call,clone_size,cdr3_aa,cdr3_nt
TRBJ2-1,TRBD2,TRBV30,.,CAWRKSWLAGYNEQFF,TGTGCCTGGAGAAAAAGCTGGCTAGCGGGGTACAATGAGCAGTTCTTC
TRBJ2-1,.,TRBV5-1,.,CASSLTGPSSSYNEQFF,TGCGCCAGCAGCTTGACTGGTCCCAGTTCTTCCTACAATGAGCAGTTCTTC
TRBJ2-7,TRBD2,TRBV13,.,CASRGSGGSYEQYF,TGTGCCAGCAGGGGTAGCGGGGGTTCCTACGAGCAGTACTTC
TRBJ2-3,TRBD2,TRBV7-2,many,CASSLVAGTSSDTQYF,TGTGCCAGCAGCTTAGTAGCGGGGACCTCTTCAGATACGCAGTATTTT
TRBJ2-3,.,TRBV7-2,.,CATRRTGTSTDTQYF,TGTGCCACAAGACGGACTGGAACTAGCACAGATACGCAGTATTTT
TRBJ1-5,TRBD1,TRBV7-2,.,CASSPGGARSNQPQHF,TGTGCCAGCAGTCCAGGGGGGGCGCGAAGCAATCAGCCCCAGCATTTT
TRBJ2-7,TRBD2,TRBV12-3/TRBV12-4,.,CASKGTSGSLAVEQYF,TGTGCCAGCAAAGGGACTAGCGGGAGTCTTGCCGTCGAGCAGTACTTC
TRBJ1-1,.,TRBV12-3/TRBV12-4,.,CASREGAEAFF,TGTGCCAGCAGAGAGGGGGCTGAAGCTTTCTTT
TRBJ2-1,TRBD2,TRBV6-1,few,CASSAGGEYNEQFF,TGTGCCAGCAGTGCCGGGGGGGAGTACAATGAGCAGTTCTTC
TRBJ2-1,.,TRBV4-3,.,CASSQGVGRSSYNEQFF,TGCGCCAGCAGCCAAGGTGTTGGGCGGAGCTCCTACAATGAGCAGTTCTTC
TRBJ2-7,.,TRBV5-1,few,CASSLEARSSYEQYF,TGTGCCAGCAGCTTAGAGGCTAGGAGCTCCTACGAGCAGTACTTC
TRBJ2-7,.,TRBV25-1,few,CASRDRPQDEQYF,TGTGCCAGCAGGGACCGTCCCCAGGACGAGCAGTACTTC
TRBJ1-1,.,TRBV6-1,many,CASTPPGRNTEAFF,TGTGCCAGCACACCCCCGGGCAGGAACACTGAAGCTTTCTTT
TRBJ2-1,TRBD2,TRBV11-2,few,CASSHLWTSGGWGNEQFF,TGTGCCAGCAGCCATTTATGGACTAGCGGGGGATGGGGCAATGAGCAGTTCTTC
TRBJ2-3,.,TRBV5-1,.,CASSKKEIGADTQYF,TGCGCCAGCAGCAAAAAGGAGATCGGGGCAGATACGCAGTATTTT
TRBJ2-7,TRBD1,TRBV7-9,.,CASSFVGDRGREQYF,TGTGCCAGCAGCTTCGTAGGGGACAGGGGGCGCGAGCAGTACTTC
TRBJ2-7,TRBD1,TRBV12-3/TRBV12-4,many,CASRGGQGAGEQYF,TGTGCCAGCAGAGGTGGACAGGGGGCGGGCGAGCAGTACTTC
TRBJ2-5,TRBD1,TRBV20-1,few,CSATRDRGRGETQYF,TGCAGTGCTACCCGGGACAGGGGAAGGGGAGAGACCCAGTACTTC
TRBJ2-5,.,TRBV12-3/TRBV12-4,few,CASSSESYRIQETQYF,TGTGCCAGCAGTTCCGAGTCCTATAGAATTCAAGAGACCCAGTACTTC
TRBJ2-4,TRBD2,TRBV7-6,few,CASSSRTSGMREDKNIQYF,TGTGCCAGCAGCTCCCGGACTAGCGGGATGAGGGAGGACAAAAACATTCAGTACTTC
TRBJ2-7,.,TRBV12-3/TRBV12-4,.,CASSFRPGPSYEQYF,TGTGCCAGCAGTTTTCGGCCAGGGCCGTCCTACGAGCAGTACTTC
TRBJ2-1,.,TRBV15,few,CATSAGLYNEQFF,TGTGCCACCAGCGCGGGCCTCTACAATGAGCAGTTCTTC
TRBJ2-3,TRBD2,TRBV5-1,.,CASSTSGTSGVMPDTQYF,TGCGCCAGCAGCACCTCCGGGACTAGCGGGGTAATGCCAGATACGCAGTATTTT
TRBJ1-2,.,TRBV29-1,few,CSVGYLQGINGYTF,TGCAGCGTTGGCTACTTACAGGGAATTAATGGCTACACCTTC
TRBJ2-5,TRBD2,TRBV6-2/TRBV6-3,few,CASRGTSAETQYF,TGTGCCAGCAGGGGGACTAGCGCGGAGACCCAGTACTTC